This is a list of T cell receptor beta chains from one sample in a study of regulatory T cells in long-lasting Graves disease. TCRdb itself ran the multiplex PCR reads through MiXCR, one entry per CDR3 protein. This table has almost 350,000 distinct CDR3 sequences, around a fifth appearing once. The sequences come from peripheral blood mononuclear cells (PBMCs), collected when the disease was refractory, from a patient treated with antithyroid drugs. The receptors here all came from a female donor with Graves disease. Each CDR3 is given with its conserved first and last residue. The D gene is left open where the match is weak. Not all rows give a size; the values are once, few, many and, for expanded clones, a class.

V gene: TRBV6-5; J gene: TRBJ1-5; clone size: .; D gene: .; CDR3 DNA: TGTGCCAGCAGTTACCAATTCCGCCCATCGACGGGCCATCAGCCCCAGCATTTT; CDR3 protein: CASSYQFRPSTGHQPQHF
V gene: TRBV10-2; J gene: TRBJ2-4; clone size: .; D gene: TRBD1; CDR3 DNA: TGCGCCAGCAGTCCGTTACAGGGGGACACAGCCAAAAACATTCAGTACTTC; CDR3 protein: CASSPLQGDTAKNIQYF
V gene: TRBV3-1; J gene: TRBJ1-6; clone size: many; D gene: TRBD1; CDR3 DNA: TGTGCCAGCAGCCAAGGGGACAGACTAGTTAGGGGGTCCCTCCACTTT; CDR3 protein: CASSQGDRLVRGSLHF
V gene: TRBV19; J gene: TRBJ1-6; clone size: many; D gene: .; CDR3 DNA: TGTGCCAGTAGTATACGGGACATACTCCTGGCTTCACCCCTCCACTTT; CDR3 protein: CASSIRDILLASPLHF
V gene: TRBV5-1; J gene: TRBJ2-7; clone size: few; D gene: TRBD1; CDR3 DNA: TGCGCCAGCAGCGTAGACAGGGCCTACGAGCAGTACTTC; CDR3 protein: CASSVDRAYEQYF
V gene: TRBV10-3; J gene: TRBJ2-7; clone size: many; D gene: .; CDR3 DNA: TGTGCCATCGCTGACGAAGCCTACGAGCAGTACTTC; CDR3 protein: CAIADEAYEQYF
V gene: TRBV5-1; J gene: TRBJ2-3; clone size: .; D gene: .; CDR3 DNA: TGCGCCAGCAGCTTGGAGCGGAGCACAGATACGCAGTATTTT; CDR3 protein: CASSLERSTDTQYF
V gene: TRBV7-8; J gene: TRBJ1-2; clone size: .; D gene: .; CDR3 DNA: TGTGCCAGCAGCTTAGAGGTTGGGGCAGGGAGAGGCTACACCTTC; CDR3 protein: CASSLEVGAGRGYTF
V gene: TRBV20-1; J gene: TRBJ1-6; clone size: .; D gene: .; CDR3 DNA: TGCAGTGCGCCGGGGACCGCCGATAATTCACCCCTCCACTTT; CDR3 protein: CSAPGTADNSPLHF
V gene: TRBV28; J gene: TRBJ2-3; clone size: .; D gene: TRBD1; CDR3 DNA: TGTGCCAGCTACACGACAGGGGGAGGTACAGATACGCAGTATTTT; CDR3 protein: CASYTTGGGTDTQYF
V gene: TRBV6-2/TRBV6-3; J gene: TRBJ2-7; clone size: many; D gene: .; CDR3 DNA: TGTGCCAGCAGTTACCTGTCCGATCCCTACGAGCAGTACTTC; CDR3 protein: CASSYLSDPYEQYF
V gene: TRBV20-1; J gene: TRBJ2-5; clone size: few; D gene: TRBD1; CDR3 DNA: TGCAGTGCTGATAGACAGGGTGGGTTACAAGAGACCCAGTACTTC; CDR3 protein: CSADRQGGLQETQYF
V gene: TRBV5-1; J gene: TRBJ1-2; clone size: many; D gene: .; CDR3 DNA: TGCGCCAGCAGCTTGGAAACAGGGAATGGCTACACCTTC; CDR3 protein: CASSLETGNGYTF
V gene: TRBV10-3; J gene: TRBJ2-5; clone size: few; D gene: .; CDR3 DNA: TGTGCCATCAGGGCGGGACTCCAAGAGACCCAGTACTTC; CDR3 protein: CAIRAGLQETQYF
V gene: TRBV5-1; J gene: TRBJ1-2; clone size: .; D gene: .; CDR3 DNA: TGCGCCAGCAGCTGGGGGGAGGAATATGGCTACACCTTC; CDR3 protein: CASSWGEEYGYTF
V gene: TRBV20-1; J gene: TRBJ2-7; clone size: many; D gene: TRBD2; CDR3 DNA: TGCAGTGCTCCGACTAGCGGGTCCTACGAGCAGTACTTC; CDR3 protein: CSAPTSGSYEQYF
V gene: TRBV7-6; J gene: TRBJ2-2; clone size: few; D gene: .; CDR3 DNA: TGTGCCAGCAGCTACCTGGCGGGGTCGAACACCGGGGAGCTGTTTTTT; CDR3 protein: CASSYLAGSNTGELFF
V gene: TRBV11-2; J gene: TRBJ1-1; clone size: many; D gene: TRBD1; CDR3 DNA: TGTGCCAGCAGCCCCAACAGGGGCGGACACACTGAAGCTTTCTTT; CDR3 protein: CASSPNRGGHTEAFF
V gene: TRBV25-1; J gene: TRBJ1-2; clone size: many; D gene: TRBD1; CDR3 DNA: TGTGCCAGTAAGGGGACAGGGGGCAACTATGGCTACACCTTC; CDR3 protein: CASKGTGGNYGYTF
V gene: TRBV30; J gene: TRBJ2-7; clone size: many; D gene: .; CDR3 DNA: TGTGCCTGGGGGAGGTGGGAGGAGCAGTACTTC; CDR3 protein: CAWGRWEEQYF
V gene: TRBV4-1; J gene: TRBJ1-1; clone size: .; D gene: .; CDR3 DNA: TGCGCCAGCAGCCAAGAGTGGGGGGGGCCTCGGAACACTGAAGCTTTCTTT; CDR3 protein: CASSQEWGGPRNTEAFF
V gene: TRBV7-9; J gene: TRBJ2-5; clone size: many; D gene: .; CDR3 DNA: TGTGCCAGCAGCTTGGGGTGGGCCCAAGAGACCCAGTACTTC; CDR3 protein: CASSLGWAQETQYF
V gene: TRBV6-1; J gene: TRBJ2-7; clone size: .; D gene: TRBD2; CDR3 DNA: TGTGCCAGCAAACTAGCGCTTACCTACGAGCAGTACTTC; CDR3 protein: CASKLALTYEQYF
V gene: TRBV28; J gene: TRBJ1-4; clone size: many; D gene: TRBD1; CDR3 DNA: TGTGCCAGCAGTTGGGGACAGGTCATTAATGAAAAACTGTTTTTT; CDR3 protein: CASSWGQVINEKLFF
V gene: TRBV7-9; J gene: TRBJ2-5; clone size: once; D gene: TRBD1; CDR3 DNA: TGTGCCAGCAGCGACGACAGGGGGGTTTTAAAGACCCAGTACTTC; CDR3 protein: CASSDDRGVLKTQYF
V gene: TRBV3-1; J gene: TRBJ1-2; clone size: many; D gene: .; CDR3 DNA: TGTGCCAGCAGCCAAGTTCAGCGGGGTGGCTACACCTTC; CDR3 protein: CASSQVQRGGYTF
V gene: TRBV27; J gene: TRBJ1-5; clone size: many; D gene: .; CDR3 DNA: TGTGCCAGCAGTTTTACAGGCCATACACAGCCCCAGCATTTT; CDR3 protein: CASSFTGHTQPQHF